This TCR beta chain was obtained from a study of T cell responses to AZD1222 COVID-19 vaccine. Whole-study results and caveats: Only five or six AZD1222 recipients tested seropositive at baseline. Spike-specific TCR breadth and depth went up after people got two AZD1222 doses.

Libraries were prepared by immunoSEQ multiplex PCR; TCRdb keeps only in-frame clonotypes and omits some of them. This table has 240,000 or so clones, 80% to 95% appearing once. Notes on this clone: Its antigen is not identified.

Sequencing used peripheral blood, obtained on day 0 of AZD1222 vaccination. The receptor comes from an adult in good health.

Here the CDR3 reads CASRLKRGASYNEQFF. CDR3 coding DNA: TGTGCCAGCAGGCTAAAGCGGGGGGCCTCCTACAATGAGCAGTTCTTC. The J gene is TRBJ2-1, the V gene TRBV6-6; TRBD2 matches at 9 bases. Germline V gives CDR1 MNHNY, CDR2 SVGAGI (reference sequence). The CDR3 runs to 16 residues. J was trimmed by 0 bases and V by 6 bases; bases with no gene match: 6.